The TCR beta chain under discussion was sequenced for a study of Ad26.COV2.S vaccination and SARS-CoV-2 variants. Whole-study findings and limits: After vaccination, substantial breadth of spike-specific CD8+ and CD4+ responses was reported.

Treatment denoted: around 19 received Ad26.COV2.S at low or high dose, single or two shots; roughly five received placebo; per-sample allocation not given. Sample collection was performed on day 63 after the first vaccine or placebo injection. Turning to this clone: Its antigen is unidentified.

This CDR3 is 12 amino acids long. Germline loops: CDR1 MDHEN, CDR2 SYDVKM. Trimming took off 2 bases at V and 9 bases at J, with 5 bases between the two ends. Produced via immunoSEQ multiplex PCR; TCRdb's table is partial and in-frame only. The repertoire includes under 600,000 clones, 80% to 90% of them detected once, and 1.7% sits in the top ten. The receptor's source is a person between 18 and 65 years old who received the Ad26.COV2.S COVID-19 vaccine or a placebo. Specimen: peripheral blood, collected in a trial of Ad26.COV2.S vaccine versus placebo. The rearrangement uses TRBV28 and TRBJ1-6; D not resolved. CDR3 coding DNA: TGTGCCAGCAGTTTAACCTTTTCACCCCTCCACTTT. The encoded protein is CASSLTFSPLHF.